Presented here are 29 T cell receptor beta chains from one specimen sequenced in a study of T cell responses to AZD1222 COVID-19 vaccine. Data came from immunoSEQ multiplex PCR; TCRdb stores just in-frame clones and leaves some out. The sample carries about 130,000 clones, 70% to 90% recorded once. Sample: peripheral blood, taken 28 days after the second AZD1222 dose. The receptors were sampled from an adult who received the AZD1222 COVID-19 vaccine.

The rearrangement links TRBV19 to TRBJ1-4; TRBD1 matches 9 bases. CDR1 and CDR2 from the germline V gene are LNHDA and SQIVND (reference sequence). V was pared by 5 bases and J by 0 bases, with 4 bases of the junction left unmatched. The CDR3 loop spans 16 amino acids. The CDR3 DNA sequence: TGTGCCAGTAGTCTAGGGACAGGGCCAACTAATGAAAAACTGTTTTTT. Protein sequence: CASSLGTGPTNEKLFF. Filled out from reference TRBV19 and TRBJ1-4, the complete variable domain reads DGGITQSPKYLFRKEGQNVTLSCEQNLNHDAMYWYRQDPGQGLRLIYYSQIVNDFQKGDIAEGYSVSREKKESFPLTVTSAQKNPTAFYLCASSLGTGPTNEKLFFGSGTQLSVL.

V usage is TRBV3-1 (or the pseudogene TRBV3-2) and J usage is TRBJ1-4; D unclear. V was shortened by 3 bases and J by 5 bases, with 4 bases between the two germline ends. This CDR3 region has 12 residues. Germline CDR1 and CDR2: LGHDT and YNNKEL (reference sequence). CDR3: CASSQGNEKLFF. CDR3 DNA sequence: TGTGCCAGCAGCCAGGGAAATGAAAAACTGTTTTTT.

This sequence joins TRBV15 and TRBJ1-2; D not resolved. Germline V gene data show CDR1 as LNHNV and CDR2 as YYDKDF (reference sequence). V gave up 4 bases and J gave up 2 bases, with 5 bases separating them. The CDR3 is 12 amino acids. CDR3 protein: CATSNSNYGYTF. The DNA for the CDR3 is TGTGCCACCAGCAACTCAAACTATGGCTACACCTTC.

The V gene is TRBV19, the J gene TRBJ1-2, with TRBD1 as a possible D gene (6 bases). The CDR3 spans 15 residues. The germline CDR1 and CDR2 sequences are LNHDA and SQIVND (reference sequence). Trimming removed 5 bases from V and 2 bases from J, with 15 bases in between. The CDR3 DNA reads TGTGCCAGTAGTGTCGCCGGCCAGGGGAACTATGGCTACACCTTC. This gives the protein CASSVAGQGNYGYTF.

This chain uses TRBV6-1 with TRBJ1-3, with TRBD1 identical over 9 bases. V was pared by 3 bases and J by 8 bases, with 14 bases of the junction left unmatched. The CDR3 consists of 17 residues. Germline V lookup: CDR1 MNHNS, CDR2 SASEGT. CDR3 residues: CASSDRAGTGIADTIYF. The CDR3, as DNA: TGTGCCAGCAGTGATCGCGCGGGGACAGGGATAGCGGACACCATATATTTT.

The rearrangement joins TRBV29-1 to TRBJ2-3; 9 positions match TRBD2. The CDR3 spans 14 residues. Germline V lookup: CDR1 SQVTM, CDR2 ANQGSEA. Germline trimming cut 6 bases from V and 14 bases from J; bases unmatched to any gene: 18. The CDR3 DNA follows: TGCAGCGTATCGGGACTAGCTTTGGGAAGCTATTGGTATTTT. Its translation is CSVSGLALGSYWYF.

The rearrangement links TRBV30 to TRBJ2-3, with 9 nucleotides matching TRBD2. This CDR3 has 13 amino acids. The V and J ends lost 4 bases and 5 bases, in that order; junction bases with no gene match: 4. Germline V lookup: CDR1 GTSNPN, CDR2 SVGIG (reference sequence). CDR3 nucleotides: TGTGCCTGGACTAGCGGGGTAGTAGATACGCAGTATTTT. It translates to CAWTSGVVDTQYF.

This chain joins TRBV5-1 and TRBJ1-4; D is uncertain. The CDR3 extends over 13 amino acids. The germline V gene has CDR1 SGHRS and CDR2 YFSETQ. The ends were cut back, 0 bases at V and 7 bases at J, with 7 bases in the middle. The CDR3: CASSLETFEKLFF. CDR3 nucleotides: TGCGCCAGCAGCTTGGAAACATTTGAAAAACTGTTTTTT.

The chain combines TRBV7-3 with TRBJ2-1, with D perhaps matching TRBD2 (6 bases). V was clipped by 4 bases and J by 4 bases, with 14 bases between them. This CDR3 region has 15 residues. Germline CDR1 reads SGHTA; CDR2 reads FQGTGA. CDR3 DNA sequence: TGTGCCAGCAGCTACGGGACTCCCGATTACAATGAGCAGTTCTTC. Translated: CASSYGTPDYNEQFF. Complete variable domain (other parts from reference TRBV7-3 and TRBJ2-1): GAGVSQTPSNKVTEKGKYVELRCDPISGHTALYWYRQSLGQGPEFLIYFQGTGAADDSGLPNDRFFAVRPEGSVSTLKIQRTERGDSAVYLCASSYGTPDYNEQFFGPGTRLTVL.

The CDR3 here is CAWTLIQGANEKLFF. CDR3 nucleotides: TGTGCCTGGACTCTAATCCAGGGAGCTAATGAAAAACTGTTTTTT. The chain carries TRBV30 and TRBJ1-4; weak D call: TRBD1 (5 bases). The V end was cut by 4 bases, the J end by 3 bases, with 15 bases between. This CDR3 is 15 amino acids long. Per germline, CDR1 GTSNPN and CDR2 SVGIG (reference sequence). The full variable domain, rest sourced from reference TRBV30 and TRBJ1-4, is SQTIHQWPATLVQPVGSPLSLECTVEGTSNPNLYWYRQAAGRGLQLLFYSVGIGQISSEVPQNLSASRPQDRQFILSSKKLLLSDSGFYLCAWTLIQGANEKLFFGSGTQLSVL.

V is TRBV6-5 and J is TRBJ1-2; the D is unclear. CDR1 and CDR2 (germline): MNHEY, SVGAGI. V shed 4 bases and J shed 5 bases, with 11 bases lying between them. CDR3 length: 13 residues. CDR3 DNA: TGTGCCAGCAGTTTCCCGGGTGGTTATGGCTACACCTTC. It translates to CASSFPGGYGYTF.

This chain links TRBV19 with TRBJ1-1, with 9 bases fitting TRBD1. With 5 bases clipped from V and 5 bases from J, the junction kept 12 bases outside the gene matches. Germline lookup yields CDR1 LNHDA and CDR2 SQIVND (reference sequence). CDR3 size: 16 residues. CDR3 DNA: TGTGCCAGTAGTGTGGGACAGGGAGCGATCCGAACTGAAGCTTTCTTT. It encodes CASSVGQGAIRTEAFF.

The V gene is TRBV4-1, the J gene TRBJ1-1; TRBD1 is a possible D gene (5 bases). The CDR3 is made up of 12 amino acids. V lost 0 bases to trimming and J lost 12 bases, with 11 bases between them. From germline, CDR1 is MGHRA and CDR2 YSYEKL. Here the CDR3 reads CASSQERGLTFF. The CDR3 DNA reads TGCGCCAGCAGCCAAGAACGGGGGTTAACTTTCTTT.

On this clone: The sample contains more than one DNA sequence encoding this CDR3. This chain links TRBV2 with TRBJ2-7; D ambiguous. This CDR3 has 11 amino acids. The germline gives CDR1 SNHLY, CDR2 FYNNEI. Trimming took 8 bases from V and 1 from J, leaving 6 bases between them. CDR3 in DNA: TGTGCCAGCCAGGTATCCTACGAGCAGTACTTC. Translation gives CASQVSYEQYF. Complete variable domain (other parts from reference TRBV2 and TRBJ2-7): EPEVTQTPSHQVTQMGQEVILRCVPISNHLYFYWYRQILGQKVEFLVSFYNNEISEKSEIFDDQFSVERPDGSNFTLKIRSTKLEDSAMYFCASQVSYEQYFGPGTRLTVT.

The chain carries TRBV5-1 and TRBJ1-1; D is unclear. V gave up 0 bases and J gave up 1 base, with 10 bases separating them. The CDR3 length is 15 residues. Germline assignment: CDR1 SGHRS and CDR2 YFSETQ. The CDR3 coding sequence is TGCGCCAGCAGCTTGGCGAGGGCCGAGAACACTGAAGCTTTCTTT. Its protein is CASSLARAENTEAFF. The full variable domain, rest sourced from reference TRBV5-1 and TRBJ1-1, is KAGVTQTPRYLIKTRGQQVTLSCSPISGHRSVSWYQQTPGQGLQFLFEYFSETQRNKGNFPGRFSGRQFSNSRSEMNVSTLELGDSALYLCASSLARAENTEAFFGQGTRLTVV.

The chain has TRBV3-1 (or the pseudogene TRBV3-2) and TRBJ1-2; D gene ambiguous. The CDR3 runs 13 residues. Germline lookup yields CDR1 LGHDT and CDR2 YNNKEL (reference sequence). V lost 0 bases to trimming and J lost 6 bases, with 8 bases between them. The CDR3 nucleotides read TGTGCCAGCAGCCAAGACGCATCGGATGGCTACACCTTC. Its protein is CASSQDASDGYTF.

This chain uses TRBV2 with TRBJ1-1; D is uncertain. The CDR3 extends over 13 amino acids. Germline V lookup: CDR1 SNHLY, CDR2 FYNNEI. Between the trimmed V and J ends, which lost 5 bases and 0 bases, there was a span of 7 bases. CDR3 sequence reads: CASSTTLNTEAFF. The CDR3 DNA reads TGTGCCAGCAGTACGACCTTGAACACTGAAGCTTTCTTT.

The rearrangement links TRBV6-6 to TRBJ1-5, with 7 bases matching TRBD1. CDR1 is MNHNY, CDR2 SVGAGI, per germline (reference sequence). V was clipped by 0 bases and J by 6 bases; unmatched bases: 5. This CDR3 region has 15 residues. CDR3 DNA: TGTGCCAGCAGTTACTCGGGAGGGGGCGGTCAGCCCCAGCATTTT. Translated: CASSYSGGGGQPQHF.

This clone was counted once. This sequence joins TRBV5-1 and TRBJ1-2, with 7 bases identical to TRBD1. CDR3 length equals 15 residues. J gave up 4 bases and V 5 bases, and 11 bases lay outside the gene matches. Germline V gene lookup returns CDR1 SGHRS and CDR2 YFSETQ. Here the CDR3 reads CASRVGTALIYGYTF. CDR3 in DNA: TGCGCCAGCAGGGTCGGGACAGCACTTATCTATGGCTACACCTTC.

V and J are TRBV7-9 and TRBJ2-3; unclear D gene. The CDR3 is 15 amino acids. Germline CDR1 reads SEHNR; CDR2 reads FQNEAQ (reference sequence). The germline V and J ends were trimmed by 3 bases and 8 bases, with 18 bases remaining between them. For the CDR3, the DNA is TGTGCCAGCAGCTTCCCTGACCAATCTTTGGGTACGCAGTATTTT. Protein: CASSFPDQSLGTQYF.

The chain uses TRBV7-9 and TRBJ2-7, with D possibly being TRBD1 or TRBD2 (5 bases each). This CDR3 spans 13 amino acids. From germline, CDR1 is SEHNR and CDR2 FQNEAQ (reference sequence). Trimming shortened V by 5 bases and J by 6 bases, and 14 bases separated the two germline ends. This chain's CDR3 is CASSIRDPSEQYF. In nucleotides, the CDR3 is TGTGCCAGCAGCATCCGGGACCCCAGCGAGCAGTACTTC.

The V gene is TRBV7-9, the J gene TRBJ1-1; D ambiguous. This CDR3 region has 12 residues. CDR1 and CDR2 from the germline V gene are SEHNR and FQNEAQ (reference sequence). The ends were cut back, 5 bases at V and 1 base at J, with 5 bases in the middle. CDR3 DNA sequence: TGTGCCAGCAGCCGTAGGAACACTGAAGCTTTCTTT. The encoded protein is CASSRRNTEAFF.

J is TRBJ1-2 and V is TRBV11-2; TRBD1 agrees at 10 bases. CDR3 length equals 14 residues. Trimming cost V 5 bases and J 2 bases; bases outside gene matches: 2. Germline CDR1 reads SGHAT; CDR2 reads FQNNGV. The CDR3 protein is CASSPDRGNYGYTF. As DNA, the CDR3 is TGTGCCAGCAGCCCGGACAGGGGGAACTATGGCTACACCTTC.

Here the CDR3 DNA reads TGTGCCAGCAGTCCCCCGGGGGACCTCACAGATACGCAGTATTTT. It is translated as CASSPPGDLTDTQYF. V and J are TRBV28 and TRBJ2-3, with TRBD2 as a possible D gene (6 bases). V dropped 5 bases and J dropped 2 bases, with 14 bases sitting between them. The CDR3 runs to 15 residues. Germline V gene data show CDR1 as MDHEN and CDR2 as SYDVKM.

V and J are TRBV3-1 (or the pseudogene TRBV3-2) and TRBJ1-2; D perhaps matches TRBD1 (6 bases). CDR1 and CDR2 from the germline V gene are LGHDT and YNNKEL (reference sequence). The CDR3 length is 15 residues. With 0 bases removed from V and 5 bases from J, the gap between germline ends came to 13 bases. CDR3: CASSQEKQGTYGYTF. The CDR3 DNA sequence: TGTGCCAGCAGCCAAGAGAAACAGGGTACTTATGGCTACACCTTC.

This clone was seen a single time. The rearrangement links TRBV4-2 to TRBJ2-5; tentatively, D is TRBD1 (5 bases). CDR1 and CDR2 from the germline V gene are LGHNA and YNFKEQ. V was trimmed by 4 bases and J by 2 bases, leaving 11 bases between them. This CDR3 spans 14 amino acids. The CDR3 DNA is TGTGCCAGCAGCCCAACGGACACACAAGAGACCCAGTACTTC. It specifies CASSPTDTQETQYF.

This clone was found a few times. Different DNA sequences within this sample yield the same CDR3. This chain joins TRBV3-1 (or the pseudogene TRBV3-2) and TRBJ2-7; D remains unclear. Trimming removed 3 bases from V and 2 bases from J, with 5 bases in between. Germline lookup yields CDR1 LGHDT and CDR2 YNNKEL (reference sequence). The CDR3 is made up of 12 amino acids. The CDR3 is CASSHGTYEQYF. Written as DNA, the CDR3 is TGTGCCAGCAGCCACGGAACCTACGAGCAGTACTTC.

This chain joins TRBV12-3 or TRBV12-4 and TRBJ2-7; D ambiguous. CDR3 size: 13 residues. V lost 5 bases and J 2 bases, leaving 10 bases between the germline ends. CDR3 DNA sequence: TGTGCCAGCAGTCTTGAAAGTCCCTACGAGCAGTACTTC. The encoded protein is CASSLESPYEQYF.

The chain uses TRBV18 and TRBJ1-6; TRBD1 might be the D (5 bases). Germline V gene data show CDR1 as KGHSH and CDR2 as LQKENI. Deletions cut 2 bases from V and 7 bases from J, with 12 bases between. The length of the CDR3 is 15 residues. This CDR3 reads CASSPGQGSNSPLHF. CDR3 DNA sequence: TGTGCCAGCTCACCAGGGCAGGGTTCGAATTCACCCCTCCACTTT.